This entry describes one T cell receptor (beta chain). TCRdb keeps only in-frame clones here, not all; method: immunoSEQ multiplex PCR. The table has 40,000 to 45,000 clones, 60% to 80% seen once; the top ten hold approximately 17%. The sample belongs to a study of control samples from healthy donors and cancer patients. In germline, CDR1 is KGHDR, CDR2 SFDVKD. The ends were cut back, 1 base at V and 3 bases at J, with 10 bases in the middle. CDR3 length equals 15 residues. The specimen sequenced was formalin-fixed, paraffin-embedded tissue. The receptor was isolated from a male donor with melanoma. This rearrangement joins TRBV24-1 to TRBJ2-3, with D possibly matching TRBD1 (5 bases). In DNA, the CDR3 is TGTGCCACCAGTGATTTCGGCCAGGGAACAGATACGCAGTATTTT. Its protein product is CATSDFGQGTDTQYF.